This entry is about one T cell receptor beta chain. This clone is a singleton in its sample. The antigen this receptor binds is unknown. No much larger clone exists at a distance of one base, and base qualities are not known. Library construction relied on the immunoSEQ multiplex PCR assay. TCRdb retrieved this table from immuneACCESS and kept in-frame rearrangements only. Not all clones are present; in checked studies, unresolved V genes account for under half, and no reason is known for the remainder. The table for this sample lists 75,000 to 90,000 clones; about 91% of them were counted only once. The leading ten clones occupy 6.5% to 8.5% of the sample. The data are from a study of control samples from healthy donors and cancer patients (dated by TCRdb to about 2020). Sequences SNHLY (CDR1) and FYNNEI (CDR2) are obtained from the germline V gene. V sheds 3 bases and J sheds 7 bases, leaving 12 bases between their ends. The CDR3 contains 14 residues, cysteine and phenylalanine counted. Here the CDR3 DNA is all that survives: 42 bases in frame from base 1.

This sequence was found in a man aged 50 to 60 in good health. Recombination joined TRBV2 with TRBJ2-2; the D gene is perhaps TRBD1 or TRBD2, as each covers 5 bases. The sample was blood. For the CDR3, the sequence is CASSDIEGLGELFF. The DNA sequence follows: TGTGCCAGCAGTGATATAGAGGGGCTCGGGGAGCTGTTTTTT.